These T cell receptor beta chains were read from a single sample in a study of blood T cell repertoires in COVID-19. Produced via immunoSEQ multiplex PCR; TCRdb's table is partial and in-frame only. Here the sample spans about 260,000 clones, over 75% being singletons. Material for sequencing was peripheral blood. Every receptor here comes from a human donor in a cohort sampled during active COVID-19. The CDR3 runs from the conserved cysteine through the conserved F or W. A D gene is named only where the DNA matches it firmly. Some rows have no size entry. The others give once, few or many, or a class for an expanded clone.

CASSLGTAEAFF TGTGCCAGCAGTCTCGGGACTGCTGAAGCTTTCTTT TRBJ1-1 - TRBV28 -
CASSLSGVDTQYF TGTGCCAGCAGTTTGAGCGGGGTAGATACGCAGTATTTT TRBJ2-3 - TRBV6-5 TRBD2
CASRPNGVYEQYF TGTGCCAGTAGGCCTAACGGGGTTTACGAGCAGTACTTC TRBJ2-7 - TRBV19 -
CASSLILAGSGNTIYF TGTGCCAGCAGTTTGATCCTTGCCGGCTCTGGAAACACCATATATTTT TRBJ1-3 - TRBV28 -
CASSTRGQGFATNEKLFF TGTGCCAGCAGCACCCGGGGACAGGGGTTTGCAACTAATGAAAAACTGTTTTTT TRBJ1-4 - TRBV9 TRBD1
CASSSTGANTEAFF TGTGCCAGCAGTAGTACAGGGGCGAACACTGAAGCTTTCTTT TRBJ1-1 - TRBV28 TRBD1
CAWSVGVRGTDTQYF TGTGCCTGGAGTGTAGGGGTCAGGGGGACAGATACGCAGTATTTT TRBJ2-3 - TRBV30 TRBD1
CASQQAERQPQHF TGTGCCAGCCAACAGGCCGAGAGGCAGCCCCAGCATTTT TRBJ1-5 once TRBV19 -
CASSPAGGGNEQFF TGTGCCAGCAGTCCAGCCGGGGGGGGGAATGAGCAGTTCTTC TRBJ2-1 - TRBV27 TRBD2
CASSSPGQGVYEQYF TGTGCCAGCAGTTCTCCGGGACAGGGGGTCTACGAGCAGTACTTC TRBJ2-7 - TRBV27 TRBD1
CASSYDRAARGNF TGTGCCAGCAGTTACGACAGGGCGGCGAGGGGCAACTTC TRBJ2-7 - TRBV6-6 TRBD1
CASSLPREIGNEQFF TGTGCCAGCAGTTTACCCCGGGAGATTGGAAATGAGCAGTTCTTC TRBJ2-1 - TRBV28 -
CASSQERKESIMNTEAFF TGCGCCAGCAGCCAAGAACGAAAGGAGTCGATAATGAACACTGAAGCTTTCTTT TRBJ1-1 - TRBV4-1 -
CASSLEGQAFATNEKLFF TGTGCCAGCAGCTTGGAGGGACAGGCATTTGCAACTAATGAAAAACTGTTTTTT TRBJ1-4 - TRBV7-2 TRBD1
CASSSPPRGSYEQYF TGTGCCAGCAGTTCCCCCCCCCGGGGCTCCTACGAGCAGTACTTC TRBJ2-7 - TRBV28 -
CASSVGDRGSSGNTIYF TGTGCCAGCAGCGTAGGGGACAGGGGCTCCTCTGGAAACACCATATATTTT TRBJ1-3 - TRBV9 TRBD1
CASSPGTGLEQYF TGTGCCAGCAGCCCCGGGACAGGGCTCGAGCAGTACTTC TRBJ2-7 - TRBV7-8 TRBD1
CASSLTGWKTEAFF TGTGCCAGCAGCTTGACAGGGTGGAAGACTGAAGCTTTCTTT TRBJ1-1 - TRBV5-6 -
CASSFRGLYEQYF TGTGCCAGCAGCTTCAGGGGGCTTTACGAGCAGTACTTC TRBJ2-7 - TRBV5-4 TRBD1
CASSQDPGGSESYEQYF TGTGCCAGCAGCCAAGATCCGGGCGGGAGCGAGTCCTACGAGCAGTACTTC TRBJ2-7 - TRBV4-2 TRBD2
CASSPETRGVTDTQYF TGCGCCAGCAGCCCTGAGACGCGGGGGGTCACAGATACGCAGTATTTT TRBJ2-3 - TRBV4-1 TRBD2
CASSLGGTSYEQYF TGTGCCAGCAGCTTAGGTGGCACCTCCTACGAGCAGTACTTC TRBJ2-7 - TRBV7-8 -
CASSPDRQVYGYTF TGTGCCAGCTCACCGGACAGGCAAGTCTATGGCTACACCTTC TRBJ1-2 once TRBV18 TRBD1
CASSPGQQAALYGYTF TGTGCCAGCTCACCAGGTCAGCAAGCGGCCCTCTATGGCTACACCTTC TRBJ1-2 - TRBV18 -
CASSSGQTNSPLHF TGTGCCAGCAGCTCTGGACAGACTAATTCACCCCTCCACTTT TRBJ1-6 - TRBV5-4 -
CATRPTGELFF TGTGCCACGAGGCCTACGGGGGAGCTGTTTTTT TRBJ2-2 once TRBV2 -
CASSQGLGQVYGYTF TGTGCCAGCAGCCAAGGGTTGGGACAGGTCTATGGCTACACCTTC TRBJ1-2 - TRBV14 TRBD1
CASSGTGATNEKLFF TGTGCCAGCAGCGGGACAGGGGCAACTAATGAAAAACTGTTTTTT TRBJ1-4 - TRBV3-1/TRBV3-2 TRBD1
CASKIGLADEQYF TGTGCCAGCAAAATCGGACTAGCGGACGAGCAGTACTTC TRBJ2-7 - TRBV12-3/TRBV12-4 TRBD2
CASSGRLAGGRDEQYF TGTGCCAGCAGCGGCCGGCTAGCGGGAGGGCGAGACGAGCAGTACTTC TRBJ2-7 - TRBV9 TRBD2
CALVANTGELFF TGTGCACTAGTCGCGAACACCGGGGAGCTGTTTTTT TRBJ2-2 - TRBV5-4 -
CASSLYTQYF TGTGCCAGCAGCCTCTACACCCAGTACTTC TRBJ2-5 - TRBV21-1 -
CASSSGRGDEQFF TGTGCCAGCAGCTCCGGGAGGGGGGATGAGCAGTTCTTC TRBJ2-1 - TRBV7-6 TRBD2
CASSLAPEDTIYF TGTGCCAGCAGCTTGGCCCCCGAGGACACCATATATTTT TRBJ1-3 - TRBV5-4 -
CAWTGWYNSPLHF TGTGCCTGGACAGGGTGGTATAATTCACCCCTCCACTTT TRBJ1-6 - TRBV30 -
CASSPQYSGANVLTF TGTGCCAGCAGCCCTCAGTACTCTGGGGCCAACGTCCTGACTTTC TRBJ2-6 once TRBV28 -
CASSRQAEETQYF TGTGCCAGCAGCCGACAGGCGGAAGAGACCCAGTACTTC TRBJ2-5 once TRBV11-3 -
CASTLLADRVNTEAFF TGTGCCAGTACCCTCCTAGCGGACAGGGTGAACACTGAAGCTTTCTTT TRBJ1-1 - TRBV19 TRBD1
CASSNGVQNQETQYF TGTGCCAGCAGCAACGGGGTCCAGAACCAAGAGACCCAGTACTTC TRBJ2-5 - TRBV21-1 -
CASSQETGGSYEQYF TGTGCCAGCAGCCAGGAGACCGGTGGGAGCTACGAGCAGTACTTC TRBJ2-7 - TRBV4-2 -
CASSSTGGYQPQHF TGTGCCAGCAGTTCCACAGGGGGCTATCAGCCCCAGCATTTT TRBJ1-5 - TRBV6-5 TRBD1
CASSTPGQTYEQYF TGTGCCAGCAGCACCCCGGGACAAACCTACGAGCAGTACTTC TRBJ2-7 - TRBV28 -
CASSFKDRGLGNTIYF TGTGCCAGCAGCTTTAAAGACAGGGGGCTTGGAAACACCATATATTTT TRBJ1-3 - TRBV5-5 TRBD1
CASSLGDRGREQYF TGTGCCAGCAGCCTCGGGGACAGGGGGCGCGAGCAGTACTTC TRBJ2-7 once TRBV28 TRBD1